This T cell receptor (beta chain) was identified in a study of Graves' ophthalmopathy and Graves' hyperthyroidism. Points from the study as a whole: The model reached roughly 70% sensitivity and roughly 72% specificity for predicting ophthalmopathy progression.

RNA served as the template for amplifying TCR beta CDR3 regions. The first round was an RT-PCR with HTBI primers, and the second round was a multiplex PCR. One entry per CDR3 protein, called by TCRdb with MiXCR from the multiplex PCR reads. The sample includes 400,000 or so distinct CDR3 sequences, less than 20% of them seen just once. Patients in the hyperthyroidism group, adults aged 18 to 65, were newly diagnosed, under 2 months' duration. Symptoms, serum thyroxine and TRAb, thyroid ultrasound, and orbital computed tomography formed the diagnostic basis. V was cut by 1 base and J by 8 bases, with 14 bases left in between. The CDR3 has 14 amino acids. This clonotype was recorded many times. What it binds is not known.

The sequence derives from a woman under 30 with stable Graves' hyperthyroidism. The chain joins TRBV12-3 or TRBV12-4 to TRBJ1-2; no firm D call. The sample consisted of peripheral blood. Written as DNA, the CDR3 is TGTGCCAGCAGTTTAGGGAGCCGGACGGGCGGCTACACCTTC. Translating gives CASSLGSRTGGYTF.